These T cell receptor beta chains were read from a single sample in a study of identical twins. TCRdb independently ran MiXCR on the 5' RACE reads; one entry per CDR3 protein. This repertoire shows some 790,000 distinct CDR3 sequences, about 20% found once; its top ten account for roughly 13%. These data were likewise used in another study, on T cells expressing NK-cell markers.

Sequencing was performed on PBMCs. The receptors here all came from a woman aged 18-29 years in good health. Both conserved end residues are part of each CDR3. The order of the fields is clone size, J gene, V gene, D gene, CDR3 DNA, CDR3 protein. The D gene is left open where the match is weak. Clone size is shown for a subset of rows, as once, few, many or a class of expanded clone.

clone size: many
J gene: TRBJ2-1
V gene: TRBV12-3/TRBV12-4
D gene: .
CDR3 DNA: TGTGCCAGCCGCCCCCCTTGGAGCTCCTACAATGAGCAGTTCTTC
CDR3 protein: CASRPPWSSYNEQFF

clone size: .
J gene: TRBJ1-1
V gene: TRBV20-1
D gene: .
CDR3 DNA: TGCAGTGCTAGACACGGAACTGTCACTGAAGCTTTCTTT
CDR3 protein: CSARHGTVTEAFF

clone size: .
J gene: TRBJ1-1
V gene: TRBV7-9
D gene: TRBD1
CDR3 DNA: TGTGCCAGCAGCCAGACAGGGTTAAACACTGAAGCTTTCTTT
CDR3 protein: CASSQTGLNTEAFF

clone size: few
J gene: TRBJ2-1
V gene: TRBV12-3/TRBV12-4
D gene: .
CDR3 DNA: TGTGCCAGCAGTTGGGCCTATGAGCAGTTCTTC
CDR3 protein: CASSWAYEQFF

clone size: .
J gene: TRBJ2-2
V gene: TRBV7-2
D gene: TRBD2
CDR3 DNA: TGTGCCAGCAGCTTATTAAGGACTAGCGGGGGTACCGGGGAGCTGTTTTTT
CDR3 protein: CASSLLRTSGGTGELFF

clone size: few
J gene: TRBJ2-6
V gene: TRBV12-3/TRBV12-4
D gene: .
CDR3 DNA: TGTGCCAGCAGTTCCAGAGACGGCTCTGGGGCCAACGTCCTGACTTTC
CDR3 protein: CASSSRDGSGANVLTF

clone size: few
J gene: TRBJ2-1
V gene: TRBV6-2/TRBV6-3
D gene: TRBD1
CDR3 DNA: TGTGCCAGCAGTTACTTGGGGACAGGACTCCACAATGAGCAGTTCTTC
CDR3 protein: CASSYLGTGLHNEQFF

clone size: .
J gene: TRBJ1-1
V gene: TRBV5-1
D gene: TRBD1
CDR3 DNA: TGCGCCAGCAGCGCAACAGGGGTCGCCGTTTTAAACACTGAAGCTTTCTTT
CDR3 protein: CASSATGVAVLNTEAFF

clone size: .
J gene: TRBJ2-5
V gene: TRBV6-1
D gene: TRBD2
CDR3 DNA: TGTGCCAGCTCGGGGACTAGCGGGAGCCAGACCCAGTACTTC
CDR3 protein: CASSGTSGSQTQYF

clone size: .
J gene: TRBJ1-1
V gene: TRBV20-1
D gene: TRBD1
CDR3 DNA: TGCAGTGCTAGAGATCCAGGGGGGGCTTTCTTT
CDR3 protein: CSARDPGGAFF

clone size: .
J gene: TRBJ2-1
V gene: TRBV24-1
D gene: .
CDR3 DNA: TGTGCCACCAGTGATTTAACAGTCAATGAGCAGTTCTTC
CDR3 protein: CATSDLTVNEQFF

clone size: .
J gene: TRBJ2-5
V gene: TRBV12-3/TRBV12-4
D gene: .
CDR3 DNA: TGTGCCAGCAGTTTAGAGGGATGGGGAACAGAGACCCAGTACTTC
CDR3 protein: CASSLEGWGTETQYF

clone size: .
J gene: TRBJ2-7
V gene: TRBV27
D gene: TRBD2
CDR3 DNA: TGTGCCAGCAGTTTTCAAGGGACTAGCGGACCATACGAGCAGTACTTC
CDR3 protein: CASSFQGTSGPYEQYF

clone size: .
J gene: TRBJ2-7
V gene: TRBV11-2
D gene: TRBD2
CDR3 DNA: TGTGCCAGCAGCCCAGAATTACTAGCGGGAGCCCCCTCCTACGAGCAGTACTTC
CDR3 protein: CASSPELLAGAPSYEQYF

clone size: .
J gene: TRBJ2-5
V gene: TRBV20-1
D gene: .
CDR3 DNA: TGCAGTGCTAGTACTGCGTGGGACCCCGAGGGGTTGGAGACCCAGTACTTC
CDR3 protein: CSASTAWDPEGLETQYF

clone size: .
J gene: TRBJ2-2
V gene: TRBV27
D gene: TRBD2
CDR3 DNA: TGTGCCAGCAGTTTAACTAGCGGGAGAGCTAGGGAGCTGTTTTTT
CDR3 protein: CASSLTSGRARELFF

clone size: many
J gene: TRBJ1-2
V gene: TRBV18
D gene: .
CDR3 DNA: TGTGCCAGCTCACCACCTAACTATGGCTACACCTTC
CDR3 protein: CASSPPNYGYTF

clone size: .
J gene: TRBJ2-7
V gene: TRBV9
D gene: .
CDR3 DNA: TGTGCCAGCAGCCCTCGCCGTCAGAGCTCCTACGAGCAGTACTTC
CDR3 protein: CASSPRRQSSYEQYF

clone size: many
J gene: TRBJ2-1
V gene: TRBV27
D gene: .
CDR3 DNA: TGTGCCAGCAGTCTGGGACATTCCTACAATGAGCAGTTCTTC
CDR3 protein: CASSLGHSYNEQFF

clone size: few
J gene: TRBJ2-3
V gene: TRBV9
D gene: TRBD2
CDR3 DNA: TGTGCCAGCAGACCAACTTCTCTCGGCGGGAGGTCTTATACGCAGTATTTT
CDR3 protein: CASRPTSLGGRSYTQYF

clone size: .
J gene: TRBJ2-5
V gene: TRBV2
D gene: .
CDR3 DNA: TGTGCCAGCATTGAGGCCCAAGAGACCCAGTACTTC
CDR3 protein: CASIEAQETQYF

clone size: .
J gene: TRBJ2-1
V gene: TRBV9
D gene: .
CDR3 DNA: TGTGCCAGCAGCGTAGCAGCTTACAATGAGCAGTTCTTC
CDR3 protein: CASSVAAYNEQFF

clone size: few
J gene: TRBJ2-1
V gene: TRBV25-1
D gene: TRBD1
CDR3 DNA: TGTGCCAGCAGTGAAGCGGGACAGGGTGGCAATGAGCAGTTCTTC
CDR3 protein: CASSEAGQGGNEQFF

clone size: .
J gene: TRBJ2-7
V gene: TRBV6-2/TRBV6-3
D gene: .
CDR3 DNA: TGTGCCAGCAGTCCCTACCGGGAGGAGCAGTACTTC
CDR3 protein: CASSPYREEQYF

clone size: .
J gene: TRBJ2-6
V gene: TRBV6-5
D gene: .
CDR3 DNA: TGTGCCAGCAGTTACTCGGTCCGGGCTGGGGCCAACGTCCTGACTTTC
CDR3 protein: CASSYSVRAGANVLTF

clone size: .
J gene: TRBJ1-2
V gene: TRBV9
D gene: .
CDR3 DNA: TGTGCCAGCAGCCTCACCCCCGAGAGTGATGGCTACACCTTC
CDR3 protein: CASSLTPESDGYTF

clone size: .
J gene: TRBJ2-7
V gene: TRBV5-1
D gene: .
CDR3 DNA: TGCGCCAGCAAGGGTTGGGGTCATAACTCCTACGAGCAGTACTTC
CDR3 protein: CASKGWGHNSYEQYF

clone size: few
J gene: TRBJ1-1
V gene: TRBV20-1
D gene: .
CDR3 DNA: TGCAGTGCTAGAACAGGGTGGCCTGAAGCTTTCTTT
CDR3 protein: CSARTGWPEAFF

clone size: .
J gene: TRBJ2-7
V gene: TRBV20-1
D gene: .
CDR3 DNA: TGCAGTGCTAGCCCCCGGGAGAGCCCTTCCTACGAGCAGTACTTC
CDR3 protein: CSASPRESPSYEQYF

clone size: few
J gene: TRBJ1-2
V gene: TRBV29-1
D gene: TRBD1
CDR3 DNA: TGCAGCATAAGCCGGGACAGGGCATATGGCTACACCTTC
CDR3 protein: CSISRDRAYGYTF

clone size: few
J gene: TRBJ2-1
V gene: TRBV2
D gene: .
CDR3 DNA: TGTGCCAGCAGTGAAGCGTTTCCGGGTATCAATGAGCAGTTCTTC
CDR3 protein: CASSEAFPGINEQFF

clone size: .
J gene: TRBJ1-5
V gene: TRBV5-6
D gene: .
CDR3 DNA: TGTGCCAGCAGCTTGGCCACGACGGGGAATCAGCCCCAGCATTTT
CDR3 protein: CASSLATTGNQPQHF

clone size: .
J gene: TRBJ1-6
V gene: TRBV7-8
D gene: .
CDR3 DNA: TGTGCCAGCAGCTTAACAGGGACCTATAATTCACCCCTCCACTTT
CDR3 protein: CASSLTGTYNSPLHF

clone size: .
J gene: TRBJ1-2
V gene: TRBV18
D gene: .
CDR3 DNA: TGTGCCAGCTCACCACCTGATTATATTAACAGAGACTATGGCTACACCTTC
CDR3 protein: CASSPPDYINRDYGYTF

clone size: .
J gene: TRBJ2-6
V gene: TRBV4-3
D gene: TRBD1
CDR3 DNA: TGCGCCAGCAGCCCCCAGGGGGCAGCTGGGGCCAACGTCCTGACTTTC
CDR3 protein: CASSPQGAAGANVLTF

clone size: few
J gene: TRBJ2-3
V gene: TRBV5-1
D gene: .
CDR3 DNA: TGCGCCAGCCAGAAAGCGGTTAGCACAGATACGCAGTATTTT
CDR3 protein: CASQKAVSTDTQYF

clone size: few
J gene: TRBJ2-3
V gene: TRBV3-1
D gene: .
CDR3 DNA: TGTGCCAGCAGCCAAGGCACGGACAGAGCAACAGATACGCAGTATTTT
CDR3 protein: CASSQGTDRATDTQYF

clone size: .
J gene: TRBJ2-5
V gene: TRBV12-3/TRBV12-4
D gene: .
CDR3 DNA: TGTGCCAGCACCGCGGGAGAGACCCAGTACTTC
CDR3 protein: CASTAGETQYF

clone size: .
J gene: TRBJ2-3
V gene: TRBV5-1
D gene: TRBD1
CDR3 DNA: TGCGCCAGCAGCAAGGGACAGGGGGGCACAGATACGCAGTATTTT
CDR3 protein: CASSKGQGGTDTQYF

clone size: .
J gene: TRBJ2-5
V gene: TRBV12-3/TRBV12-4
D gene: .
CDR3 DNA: TGTGCCAGCAGGAAAGAGGGGATGGGGACCCAGTACTTC
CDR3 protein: CASRKEGMGTQYF

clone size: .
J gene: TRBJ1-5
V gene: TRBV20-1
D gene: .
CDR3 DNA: TGCAGTGCTAGAGCTCAGGGTAATCAGCCCCAGCATTTT
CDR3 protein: CSARAQGNQPQHF

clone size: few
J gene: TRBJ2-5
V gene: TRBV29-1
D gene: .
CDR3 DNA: TGCAGCGTGGACAGCGTGGCGACCCAGTACTTC
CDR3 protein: CSVDSVATQYF

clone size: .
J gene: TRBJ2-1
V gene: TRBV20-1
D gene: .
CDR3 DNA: TGCAGTGCTTCCAGGGGGGGCAGACATAATGAGCAGTTCTTC
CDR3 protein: CSASRGGRHNEQFF

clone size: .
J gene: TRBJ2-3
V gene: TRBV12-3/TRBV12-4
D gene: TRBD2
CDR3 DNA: TGTGCCAGCAGCTCCCCTCTGACTAGCGGTTTTGCAGATACGCAGTATTTT
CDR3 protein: CASSSPLTSGFADTQYF

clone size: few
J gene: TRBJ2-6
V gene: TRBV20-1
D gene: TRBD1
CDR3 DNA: TGCAGTGCTACAACAGGGGGCGCTGGGGCCAACGTCCTGACTTTC
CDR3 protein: CSATTGGAGANVLTF

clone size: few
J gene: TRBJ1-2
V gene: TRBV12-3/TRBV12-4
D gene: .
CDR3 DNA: TGTGCCAGCAGACAAAACAGTAACCGGCGAGGCTACACCTTC
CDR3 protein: CASRQNSNRRGYTF

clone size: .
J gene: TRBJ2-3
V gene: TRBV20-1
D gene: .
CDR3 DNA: TGCAGTGCTAGTTCCCAGACTGGAGATACGCAGTATTTT
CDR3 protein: CSASSQTGDTQYF